This note documents a single TCR beta chain sequence. V was pared by 5 bases and J by 13 bases, with 5 bases of the junction left unmatched. The CDR3 has 13 amino acids. The repertoire was sequenced with immunoSEQ multiplex PCR; TCRdb's copy has only in-frame clones and lacks some. The sample records more than 150,000 clones, under 90% being singletons. These data originate in a study of blood T cell repertoires in COVID-19. This sequence originates from a man between 25 and 39 years old with active or convalescent COVID-19. Sequenced input: peripheral blood. This chain links TRBV12-3 or TRBV12-4 with TRBJ1-6; 10 bases are a match to TRBD1. The DNA of the CDR3 is TGTGCCAGCAGTCCCGGGACAGGGGTCCCCCTCCACTTT. Translation gives CASSPGTGVPLHF.